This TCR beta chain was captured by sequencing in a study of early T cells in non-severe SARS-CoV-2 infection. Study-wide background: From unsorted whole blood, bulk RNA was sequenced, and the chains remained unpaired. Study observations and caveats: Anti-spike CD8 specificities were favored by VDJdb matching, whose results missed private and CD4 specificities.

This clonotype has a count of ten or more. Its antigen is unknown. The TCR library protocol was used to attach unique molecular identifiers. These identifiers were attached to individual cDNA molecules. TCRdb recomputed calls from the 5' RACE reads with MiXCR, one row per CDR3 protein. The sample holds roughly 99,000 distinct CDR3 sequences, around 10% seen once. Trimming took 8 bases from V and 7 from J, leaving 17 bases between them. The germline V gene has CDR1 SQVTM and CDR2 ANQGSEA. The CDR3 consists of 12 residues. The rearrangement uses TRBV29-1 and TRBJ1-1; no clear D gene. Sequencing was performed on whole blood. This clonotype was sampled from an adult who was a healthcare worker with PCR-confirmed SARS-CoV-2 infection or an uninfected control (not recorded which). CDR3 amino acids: CSPLVRHGEAFF. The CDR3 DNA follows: TGCAGCCCCCTAGTCAGACACGGTGAAGCTTTCTTT.